A single sample is the source of the 21 T cell receptor beta chains below, sequenced in a study of PD-1 blockade in classical Hodgkin lymphoma. Repertoires were generated with immunoSEQ multiplex PCR, while TCRdb's copy carries only in-frame clones and drops some. The table has over 20,000 clones, 85% to 90% seen once. Time point meaning: cycle 4 day 1 (C4D1), after less than 7 weeks of nivolumab. The patients all showed relapse after autologous stem cell transplantation, while their brentuximab vedotin exposure varied. Material: peripheral blood mononuclear cells (PBMCs), obtained before the fourth cycle of nivolumab. These receptors were obtained from a human donor with classical Hodgkin lymphoma.

V and J are TRBV6-6 and TRBJ1-2, with no clear D. The germline CDR1 and CDR2 sequences are MNHNY and SVGAGI (reference sequence). V shed 5 bases and J shed 0 bases, with 13 bases lying between them. CDR3 length: 15 residues. The CDR3 protein is CASSQLPGANYGYTF. As DNA, the CDR3 is TGTGCCAGCAGTCAACTACCGGGTGCTAACTATGGCTACACCTTC.

The chain combines TRBV5-1 with TRBJ2-7, with a possible D match to TRBD2 (6 bases). The CDR3 runs to 14 residues. With 4 bases removed from V and 2 bases from J, the gap between germline ends came to 13 bases. The germline V gene has CDR1 SGHRS and CDR2 YFSETQ. CDR3 loop: CASSPRDGTYEQYF. CDR3 coding DNA: TGCGCCAGCAGCCCGCGGGACGGTACCTACGAGCAGTACTTC.

The rearrangement uses TRBV15 and TRBJ2-5; 7 nucleotides agree with TRBD1. The CDR3 runs 14 residues. After removal of 7 bases from V and 0 bases from J, the junction contained 5 bases not matched to a gene. Germline V CDR1 and CDR2: LNHNV, YYDKDF (reference sequence). CDR3 in amino acids: CATKRDSDQETQYF. The CDR3 DNA sequence: TGTGCCACCAAGAGGGACAGCGACCAAGAGACCCAGTACTTC.

The V gene is TRBV6-5, the J gene TRBJ2-7; TRBD2 matches 9 bases. Losses at the gene ends were 3 bases for V and 4 bases for J; bases not matched to a gene: 7. Germline loops: CDR1 MNHEY, CDR2 SVGAGI. The CDR3 covers 15 residues. The CDR3 DNA sequence: TGTGCCAGCAGTTATTACGGGACTAGCCCTTACGAGCAGTACTTC. It encodes CASSYYGTSPYEQYF.

The chain links TRBV5-6 to TRBJ2-7; 11 bases map to TRBD1. The V gene's germline CDR1 is SGHDT and CDR2 YYEEEE. With V trimmed by 5 bases and J by 5 bases, 15 bases remained unmatched. The CDR3 is made up of 17 amino acids. The CDR3 here is CASSGTGGSVSLDEQYF. The DNA for the CDR3 is TGTGCCAGCAGTGGGACAGGGGGAAGTGTGTCCCTCGACGAGCAGTACTTC.

The J gene is TRBJ2-7, the V gene TRBV5-7, with 9 bases lining up with TRBD2. TRBV5-7 is known as an ORF, though its function is uncertain. This CDR3 spans 15 amino acids. With 4 bases clipped from V and 0 bases from J, the junction kept 5 bases outside the gene matches. In DNA form, the CDR3 reads TGTGCCAGCAGCCTCTTAGCGGGAGCCTCCTACGAGCAGTACTTC. This codes for CASSLLAGASYEQYF.

The rearrangement links TRBV4-1 to TRBJ1-2; D is unresolved. Trimming shortened V by 0 bases and J by 3 bases, and 11 bases separated the two germline ends. Germline V gene data show CDR1 as MGHRA and CDR2 as YSYEKL. The CDR3 consists of 15 residues. CDR3 in amino acids: CASSQDRGFYYGYTF. CDR3 coding DNA: TGCGCCAGCAGCCAAGATCGCGGGTTCTACTATGGCTACACCTTC.

The chain joins TRBV19 to TRBJ2-1; 7 nucleotides match TRBD1. The CDR3 runs to 15 residues. With V trimmed by 6 bases and J by 0 bases, 5 bases remained unmatched. Germline CDR1 LNHDA, CDR2 SQIVND (reference sequence). The CDR3: CASSLTGSSYNEQFF. CDR3 nucleotide sequence: TGTGCCAGTAGCCTGACAGGGAGCTCCTACAATGAGCAGTTCTTC.

This chain connects TRBV6-5 to TRBJ2-7, with 10 bases identical to TRBD2. This CDR3 is 15 amino acids long. Looked up from germline, CDR1 is MNHEY and CDR2 is SVGAGI. Germline trimming cut 0 bases from V and 3 bases from J; bases unmatched to any gene: 2. CDR3 region: CASSYSLAGDYEQYF. CDR3 DNA: TGTGCCAGCAGTTACTCCCTAGCGGGAGACTACGAGCAGTACTTC.

The rearrangement uses TRBV18 and TRBJ2-2; D remains ambiguous. V was clipped by 4 bases and J by 2 bases, with 2 bases between them. The germline V gene encodes CDR1 KGHSH and CDR2 LQKENI. This CDR3 is built from 12 residues. CDR3 sequence: CASSHNTGELFF. In DNA, the CDR3 is TGTGCCAGCTCACACAACACCGGGGAGCTGTTTTTT. Combining the CDR3 with reference TRBV18 and TRBJ2-2 gives the whole variable domain NAGVMQNPRHLVRRRGQEARLRCSPMKGHSHVYWYRQLPEEGLKFMVYLQKENIIDESGMPKERFSAEFPKEGPSILRIQQVVRGDSAAYFCASSHNTGELFFGEGSRLTVL.

The chain couples TRBV27 to TRBJ2-3; TRBD2 might be the D (6 bases). Germline loops: CDR1 MNHEY, CDR2 SMNVEV (reference sequence). The CDR3 is 14 residues long. V was clipped by 6 bases and J by 2 bases, with 12 bases between them. CDR3 region: CASSDWDSTDTQYF. The CDR3 coding sequence is TGTGCCAGCAGCGATTGGGACTCCACAGATACGCAGTATTTT.

The chain couples TRBV27 to TRBJ2-5; weak D call: TRBD1 (7 bases). V was cut by 6 bases and J by 4 bases, with 18 bases left in between. This CDR3 spans 15 amino acids. Germline V gene data show CDR1 as MNHEY and CDR2 as SMNVEV (reference sequence). The CDR3 here is CASRINRGGRETQYF. The CDR3 bases are TGTGCCAGCAGAATAAACAGGGGAGGCAGAGAGACCCAGTACTTC.

The gene calls are TRBV27 and TRBJ1-2; 8 nucleotides agree with TRBD1. The CDR3 has 13 amino acids. After removal of 3 bases from V and 7 bases from J, the junction contained 4 bases not matched to a gene. The V gene's germline CDR1 is MNHEY and CDR2 SMNVEV (reference sequence). Written as DNA, the CDR3 is TGTGCCAGCAGTTTCGGGCAGGGGGCTGGCTACACCTTC. Its protein is CASSFGQGAGYTF.

Only one count was recorded for this clone. The chain carries TRBV7-6 and TRBJ2-2; D may correspond to TRBD1 or TRBD2 (5 bases each). This CDR3 has 16 residues. Trimming pared 3 bases from V and 5 bases from J, leaving 16 bases between. Germline V gene sequence: CDR1 SGHVS, CDR2 FNYEAQ. In nucleotides, the CDR3 is TGTGCCAGCAGCTTTTCCTTCGGGGCGGGTACCGGGGAGCTGTTTTTT. Its translation: CASSFSFGAGTGELFF.

The chain has TRBV28 and TRBJ2-2; unclear D gene. Germline CDR1 reads MDHEN; CDR2 reads SYDVKM. The CDR3 extends over 14 amino acids. The V gene lost 4 bases and the J gene lost 2 bases, with 8 bases spanning the gap. CDR3 region: CASSSGGNTGELFF. CDR3 nucleotide sequence: TGTGCCAGCAGTTCTGGTGGTAACACCGGGGAGCTGTTTTTT. The entire variable domain, with the rest obtained from reference TRBV28 and TRBJ2-2, is as follows: DVKVTQSSRYLVKRTGEKVFLECVQDMDHENMFWYRQDPGLGLRLIYFSYDVKMKEKGDIPEGYSVSREKKERFSLILESASTNQTSMYLCASSSGGNTGELFFGEGSRLTVL.

The chain combines TRBV7-2 with TRBJ2-1, with 13 nucleotides matching TRBD2. Germline CDR1 and CDR2: SGHTA and FQGNSA. The CDR3 contains 15 residues. V lost 4 bases and J lost 6; bases outside the gene matches: 3. CDR3 sequence reads: CASSSGLAGANEQFF. The CDR3 DNA reads TGTGCCAGCAGCTCCGGACTAGCGGGGGCCAATGAGCAGTTCTTC.

V usage is TRBV9 and J usage is TRBJ2-3; possibly TRBD1 or TRBD2 for D (5 bases each). CDR1 and CDR2 (germline): SGDLS, YYNGEE. Trimming removed 2 bases from V and 1 base from J, with 17 bases in between. This CDR3 is built from 17 residues. The CDR3 loop reads CASSVNPGTVGTDTQYF. For the CDR3, the DNA is TGTGCCAGCAGCGTTAACCCCGGGACGGTAGGCACAGATACGCAGTATTTT.

The gene calls are TRBV18 and TRBJ2-2; a weak D match, TRBD1 (6 bases). Germline V CDR1 and CDR2: KGHSH, LQKENI. This CDR3 is built from 14 residues. Trimming removed 0 bases at V and 4 bases at J, with 6 bases between. The CDR3 region is CASSPPGGTGELFF. The CDR3 DNA sequence: TGTGCCAGCTCACCACCAGGGGGCACCGGGGAGCTGTTTTTT.

A few counts support this clone. This chain connects TRBV7-8 to TRBJ2-7, with TRBD2 identical over 7 bases. Germline V gene sequence: CDR1 SGHVS, CDR2 FQNEAQ. The J segment lost 0 bases and the V segment lost 5 bases, leaving 10 bases of the junction unmatched. The CDR3 consists of 16 residues. The CDR3 spells CASSVAASGSSYEQYF. The CDR3 DNA sequence: TGTGCCAGCAGCGTGGCGGCTAGCGGAAGCTCCTACGAGCAGTACTTC.

The chain has TRBV7-9 and TRBJ2-2; D ambiguous. The V and J ends lost 5 bases and 6 bases respectively, with 7 bases between them. The CDR3 runs 12 residues. Germline lookup yields CDR1 SEHNR and CDR2 FQNEAQ (reference sequence). CDR3 in DNA: TGTGCCAGCAGCCTTCTCCCCGGGGAGCTGTTTTTT. Translation gives CASSLLPGELFF.

The chain uses TRBV5-1 and TRBJ2-5; 7 bases align to TRBD1. Germline V lookup: CDR1 SGHRS, CDR2 YFSETQ. Losses at the gene ends were 0 bases for V and 6 bases for J; bases not matched to a gene: 8. The CDR3 has 15 residues. Here the CDR3 reads CASSLALQGQKTQYF. CDR3 bases: TGCGCCAGCAGCTTGGCACTACAGGGACAGAAGACCCAGTACTTC.